These T cell receptor beta chains were read from a single sample in a study of follicular helper T cells after annual influenza vaccination. Measured with immunoSEQ multiplex PCR; TCRdb has only the in-frame clones, and not every one. The table lists some 15,000 clones, about 83% of them singletons, with 0.27% in the top ten. The source was CXCR5- memory CD4+ T cells sorted from blood, collected on the day of influenza vaccination. These receptors all stem from an adult who received the influenza vaccine. Each CDR3 is given with its conserved first and last residue. D genes are given only for firm matches.

TRBV2,.,12,TRBJ1-2,CASSEALGGYTF
TRBV6-6,.,13,TRBJ1-2,CASRRTAGYGYTF
TRBV20-1,.,10,TRBJ2-7,CSAGGREQYF
TRBV6-6,.,13,TRBJ2-7,CASSLQGGYEQYF
TRBV28,TRBD2,14,TRBJ2-7,CASSSGLGAYEQYF
TRBV11-2,.,18,TRBJ1-2,CASSSRFKREGGDHGYTF
TRBV4-1,TRBD1,15,TRBJ1-1,CASSPGTGMNTEAFF
TRBV10-2,TRBD2,14,TRBJ2-5,CATRLAGGRETQYF
TRBV7-9,.,11,TRBJ2-7,CASSKTYEQYF
TRBV7-6,TRBD1,18,TRBJ1-1,CASSQNTGGPNMNTEAFF
TRBV18,TRBD1,15,TRBJ2-2,CASSSGTGEVGELFF
TRBV11-3,.,13,TRBJ2-7,CASSPVEDGEQYF
TRBV7-2,.,13,TRBJ1-6,CASTPLWTRPLHF
TRBV19,.,12,TRBJ2-5,CASGKGGETQYF